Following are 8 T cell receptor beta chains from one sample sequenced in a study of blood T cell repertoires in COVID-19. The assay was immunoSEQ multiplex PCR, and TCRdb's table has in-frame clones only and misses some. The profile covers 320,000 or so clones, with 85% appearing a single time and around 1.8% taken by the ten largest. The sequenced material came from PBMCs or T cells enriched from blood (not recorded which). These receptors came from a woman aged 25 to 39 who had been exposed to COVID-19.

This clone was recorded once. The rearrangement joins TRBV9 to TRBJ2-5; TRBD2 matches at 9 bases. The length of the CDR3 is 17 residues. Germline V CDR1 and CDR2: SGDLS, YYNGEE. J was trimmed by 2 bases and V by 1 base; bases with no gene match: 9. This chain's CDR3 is CASSVFPQRGEQETQYF. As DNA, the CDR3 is TGTGCCAGCAGCGTATTTCCCCAGCGGGGGGAACAAGAGACCCAGTACTTC.

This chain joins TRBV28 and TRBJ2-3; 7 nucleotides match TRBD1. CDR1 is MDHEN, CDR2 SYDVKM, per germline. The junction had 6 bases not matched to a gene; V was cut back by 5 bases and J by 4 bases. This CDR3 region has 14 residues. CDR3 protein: CASSRRTGPDTQYF. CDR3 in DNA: TGTGCCAGCAGTCGAAGGACAGGCCCAGATACGCAGTATTTT.

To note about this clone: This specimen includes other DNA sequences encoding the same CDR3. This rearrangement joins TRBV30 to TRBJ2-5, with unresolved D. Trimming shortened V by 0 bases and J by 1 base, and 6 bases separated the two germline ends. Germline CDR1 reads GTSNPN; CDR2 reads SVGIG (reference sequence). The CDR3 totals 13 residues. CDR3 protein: CAWSVQLQETQYF. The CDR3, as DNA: TGTGCCTGGAGTGTACAGCTCCAAGAGACCCAGTACTTC.

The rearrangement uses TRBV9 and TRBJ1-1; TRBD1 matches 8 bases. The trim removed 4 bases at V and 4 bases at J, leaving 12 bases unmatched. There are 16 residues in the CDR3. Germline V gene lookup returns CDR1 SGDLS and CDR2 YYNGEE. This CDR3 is CASSSSDRVVPTEAFF. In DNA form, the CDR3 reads TGTGCCAGCAGCTCCTCGGACAGGGTGGTCCCCACTGAAGCTTTCTTT.

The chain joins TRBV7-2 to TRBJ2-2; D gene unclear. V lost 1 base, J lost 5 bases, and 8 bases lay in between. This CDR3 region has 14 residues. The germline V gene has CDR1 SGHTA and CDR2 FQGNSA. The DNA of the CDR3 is TGTGCCAGCAGCTTAGGGCTAGGTACCGGGGAGCTGTTTTTT. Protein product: CASSLGLGTGELFF. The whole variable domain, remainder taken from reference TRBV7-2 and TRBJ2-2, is GAGVSQSPSNKVTEKGKDVELRCDPISGHTALYWYRQSLGQGLEFLIYFQGNSAPDKSGLPSDRFSAERTGGSVSTLTIQRTQQEDSAVYLCASSLGLGTGELFFGEGSRLTVL.

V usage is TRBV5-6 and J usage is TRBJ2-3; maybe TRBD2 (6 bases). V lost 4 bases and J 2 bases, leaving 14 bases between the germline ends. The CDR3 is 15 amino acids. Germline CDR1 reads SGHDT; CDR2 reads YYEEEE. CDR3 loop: CASSPEGWTTDTQYF. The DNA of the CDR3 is TGTGCCAGCAGCCCGGAGGGGTGGACCACAGATACGCAGTATTTT.

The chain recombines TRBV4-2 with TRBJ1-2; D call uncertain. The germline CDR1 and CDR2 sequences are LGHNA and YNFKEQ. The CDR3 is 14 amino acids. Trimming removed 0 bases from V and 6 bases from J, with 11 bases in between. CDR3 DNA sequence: TGTGCCAGCAGCCAAGATACGGAGGGCAATGGCTACACCTTC. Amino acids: CASSQDTEGNGYTF.

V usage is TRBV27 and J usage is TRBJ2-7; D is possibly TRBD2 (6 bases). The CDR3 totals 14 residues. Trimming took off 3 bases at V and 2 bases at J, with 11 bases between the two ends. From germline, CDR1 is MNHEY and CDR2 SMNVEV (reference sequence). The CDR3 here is CASSLWRDPYEQYF. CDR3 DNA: TGTGCCAGCAGTTTGTGGCGGGACCCCTACGAGCAGTACTTC.